This T cell receptor beta chain was profiled in a study of blood T cells in healthy people across ages. At the level of the study: Capturing about one barcoded beta molecule per two T cells was achieved by template switching.

A second PCR, run for roughly 7 to 11 cycles, used a sample-barcoded 5' primer plus a J-beta primer mix. Every sample returned 2.5 million or more CDR3-containing paired-end reads. One entry per CDR3 protein, called by TCRdb with MiXCR from the 5' RACE reads. The table lists hundreds of thousands of distinct CDR3 sequences, under 70% of them singletons. With respect to this clonotype: At one boundary the junction diverges from the germline segment, which might be a read error.

This CDR3 has 13 residues. Germline V gives CDR1 PRHDT, CDR2 FYEKMQ (reference sequence). This clonotype originated in a man between 60 and 75 years old in good health. The sequencing input was blood. J is TRBJ1-2 and V is TRBV13; D is unresolved. The DNA for the CDR3 is TGTGCCGGCAGCCTCGGACCTCTCTTTGGCTACACCTTC. The encoded protein is CAGSLGPLFGYTF.